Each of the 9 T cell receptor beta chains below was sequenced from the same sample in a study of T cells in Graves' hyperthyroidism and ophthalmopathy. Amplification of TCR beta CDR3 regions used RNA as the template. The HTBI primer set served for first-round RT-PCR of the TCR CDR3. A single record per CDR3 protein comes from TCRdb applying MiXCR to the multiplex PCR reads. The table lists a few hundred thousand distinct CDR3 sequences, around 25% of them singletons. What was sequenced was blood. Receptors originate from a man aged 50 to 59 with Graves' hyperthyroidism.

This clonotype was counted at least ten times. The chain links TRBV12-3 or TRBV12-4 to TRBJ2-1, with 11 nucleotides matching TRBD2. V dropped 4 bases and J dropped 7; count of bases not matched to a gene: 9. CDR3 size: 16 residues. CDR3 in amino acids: CASSYGTSGSRNEQFF. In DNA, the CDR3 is TGTGCCAGCAGTTACGGGACTAGCGGAAGCAGGAATGAGCAGTTCTTC.

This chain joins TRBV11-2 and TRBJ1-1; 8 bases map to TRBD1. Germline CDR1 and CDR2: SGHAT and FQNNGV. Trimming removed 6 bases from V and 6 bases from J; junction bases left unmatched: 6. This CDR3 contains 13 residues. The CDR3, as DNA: TGTGCCAGCAGATCGACAGGGGAGCCTGAAGCTTTCTTT. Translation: CASRSTGEPEAFF.

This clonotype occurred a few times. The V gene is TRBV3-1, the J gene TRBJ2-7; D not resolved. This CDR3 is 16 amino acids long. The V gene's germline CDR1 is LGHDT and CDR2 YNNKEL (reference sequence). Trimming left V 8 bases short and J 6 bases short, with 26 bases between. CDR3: CASSPMGNLNGFEQYF. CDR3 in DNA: TGTGCCAGCTCCCCGATGGGTAACCTTAACGGGTTCGAGCAGTACTTC.

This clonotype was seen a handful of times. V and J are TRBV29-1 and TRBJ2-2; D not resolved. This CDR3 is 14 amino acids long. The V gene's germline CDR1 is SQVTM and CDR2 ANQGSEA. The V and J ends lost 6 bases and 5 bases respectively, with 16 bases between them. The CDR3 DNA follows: TGCAGCGTAGACAATCAGATGGGGACCGGGGAGCTGTTTTTT. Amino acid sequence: CSVDNQMGTGELFF.

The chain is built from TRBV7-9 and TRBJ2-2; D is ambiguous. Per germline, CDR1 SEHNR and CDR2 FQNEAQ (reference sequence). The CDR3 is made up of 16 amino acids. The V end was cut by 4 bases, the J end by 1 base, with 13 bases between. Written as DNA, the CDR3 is TGTGCCAGCAGCTCCGAGCTCGTAGGGAACACCGGGGAGCTGTTTTTT. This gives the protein CASSSELVGNTGELFF.

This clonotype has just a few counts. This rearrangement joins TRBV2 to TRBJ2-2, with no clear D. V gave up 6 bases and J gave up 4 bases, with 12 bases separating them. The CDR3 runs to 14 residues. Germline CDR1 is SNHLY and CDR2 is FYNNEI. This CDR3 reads CASRAQMTTGELFF. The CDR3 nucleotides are TGTGCCAGCAGGGCACAGATGACCACCGGGGAGCTGTTTTTT.

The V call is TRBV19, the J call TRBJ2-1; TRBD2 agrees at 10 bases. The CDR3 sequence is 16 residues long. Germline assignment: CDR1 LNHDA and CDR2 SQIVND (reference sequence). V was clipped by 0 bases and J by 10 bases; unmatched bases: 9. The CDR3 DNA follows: TGTGCCAGTAGTATAGAGAGCGGGAGGGTCGTAACCGAGCAGTTCTTC. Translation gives CASSIESGRVVTEQFF.

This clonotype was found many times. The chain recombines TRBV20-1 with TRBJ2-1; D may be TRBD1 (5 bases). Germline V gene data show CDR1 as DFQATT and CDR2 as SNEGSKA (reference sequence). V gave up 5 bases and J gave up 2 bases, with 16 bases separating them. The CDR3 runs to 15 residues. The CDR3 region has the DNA TGCAGTGCTGACCAGGGTCCCCTTACCTACAATGAGCAGTTCTTC. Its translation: CSADQGPLTYNEQFF.

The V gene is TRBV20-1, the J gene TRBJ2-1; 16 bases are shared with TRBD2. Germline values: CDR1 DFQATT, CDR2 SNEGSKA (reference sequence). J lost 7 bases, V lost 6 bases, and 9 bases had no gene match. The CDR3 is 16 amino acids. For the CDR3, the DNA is TGCAGTGCAGAGGGACTAGCGGGAGGGCGTAGTAATGAGCAGTTCTTC. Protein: CSAEGLAGGRSNEQFF.